A single T cell receptor beta chain is shown here with its context. In the original analysis: For nucleated cells, counts were estimated from reference gene primer amplification. Generated by immunoSEQ multiplex PCR, the TCRdb table keeps only in-frame clones and is missing some. V and J calls and clone size are as listed in that table; D and trimming were resolved from the DNA. The sample records roughly 66,000 clones, about 89% being singletons. The data stem from a study of blood T cell repertoires in COVID-19. On the study more broadly: Sites in the United States, Italy and Spain provided acute and convalescent COVID-19 samples. The cDNA or gDNA used as material had been derived from T cells, B-cell-depleted T cells, or PBMCs.

V shed 7 bases, J shed 2 bases, and the junction held 16 bases outside the gene matches. CDR1 and CDR2 (germline): LNHDA, SQIVND (reference sequence). CDR3 length: 18 residues. This sequence was found in a human donor in a cohort sampled during active COVID-19. The sequencing input was peripheral blood. V usage is TRBV19 and J usage is TRBJ2-1, with 8 bases aligning to TRBD2. As DNA, the CDR3 is TGTGCCAGTACCCCGGGAGGGGGAGGGGGGGGGCCCTACAATGAGCAGTTCTTC. This encodes CASTPGGGGGGPYNEQFF.